This T cell receptor beta chain was recorded in a study of blood T cell repertoires in COVID-19. Study-wide context: The samples span acute and convalescent COVID-19 from the United States, Italy and Spain.

Trimming took 3 bases from V and 5 from J, leaving 2 bases between them. The CDR3 runs to 11 residues. Germline values: CDR1 SGHNT, CDR2 YYREEE (reference sequence). Data came from immunoSEQ multiplex PCR; TCRdb stores just in-frame clones and leaves some out. Of roughly 220,000 clones listed, approximately 86% are singletons. This clone was observed a few times. The gene calls are TRBV5-4 and TRBJ2-2; D gene unclear. The sequenced sample was peripheral blood. This receptor was obtained from a man in his 60s with acute or convalescent COVID-19. The CDR3: CASSSTGELFF. The DNA for the CDR3 is TGTGCCAGCAGCTCGACCGGGGAGCTGTTTTTT.